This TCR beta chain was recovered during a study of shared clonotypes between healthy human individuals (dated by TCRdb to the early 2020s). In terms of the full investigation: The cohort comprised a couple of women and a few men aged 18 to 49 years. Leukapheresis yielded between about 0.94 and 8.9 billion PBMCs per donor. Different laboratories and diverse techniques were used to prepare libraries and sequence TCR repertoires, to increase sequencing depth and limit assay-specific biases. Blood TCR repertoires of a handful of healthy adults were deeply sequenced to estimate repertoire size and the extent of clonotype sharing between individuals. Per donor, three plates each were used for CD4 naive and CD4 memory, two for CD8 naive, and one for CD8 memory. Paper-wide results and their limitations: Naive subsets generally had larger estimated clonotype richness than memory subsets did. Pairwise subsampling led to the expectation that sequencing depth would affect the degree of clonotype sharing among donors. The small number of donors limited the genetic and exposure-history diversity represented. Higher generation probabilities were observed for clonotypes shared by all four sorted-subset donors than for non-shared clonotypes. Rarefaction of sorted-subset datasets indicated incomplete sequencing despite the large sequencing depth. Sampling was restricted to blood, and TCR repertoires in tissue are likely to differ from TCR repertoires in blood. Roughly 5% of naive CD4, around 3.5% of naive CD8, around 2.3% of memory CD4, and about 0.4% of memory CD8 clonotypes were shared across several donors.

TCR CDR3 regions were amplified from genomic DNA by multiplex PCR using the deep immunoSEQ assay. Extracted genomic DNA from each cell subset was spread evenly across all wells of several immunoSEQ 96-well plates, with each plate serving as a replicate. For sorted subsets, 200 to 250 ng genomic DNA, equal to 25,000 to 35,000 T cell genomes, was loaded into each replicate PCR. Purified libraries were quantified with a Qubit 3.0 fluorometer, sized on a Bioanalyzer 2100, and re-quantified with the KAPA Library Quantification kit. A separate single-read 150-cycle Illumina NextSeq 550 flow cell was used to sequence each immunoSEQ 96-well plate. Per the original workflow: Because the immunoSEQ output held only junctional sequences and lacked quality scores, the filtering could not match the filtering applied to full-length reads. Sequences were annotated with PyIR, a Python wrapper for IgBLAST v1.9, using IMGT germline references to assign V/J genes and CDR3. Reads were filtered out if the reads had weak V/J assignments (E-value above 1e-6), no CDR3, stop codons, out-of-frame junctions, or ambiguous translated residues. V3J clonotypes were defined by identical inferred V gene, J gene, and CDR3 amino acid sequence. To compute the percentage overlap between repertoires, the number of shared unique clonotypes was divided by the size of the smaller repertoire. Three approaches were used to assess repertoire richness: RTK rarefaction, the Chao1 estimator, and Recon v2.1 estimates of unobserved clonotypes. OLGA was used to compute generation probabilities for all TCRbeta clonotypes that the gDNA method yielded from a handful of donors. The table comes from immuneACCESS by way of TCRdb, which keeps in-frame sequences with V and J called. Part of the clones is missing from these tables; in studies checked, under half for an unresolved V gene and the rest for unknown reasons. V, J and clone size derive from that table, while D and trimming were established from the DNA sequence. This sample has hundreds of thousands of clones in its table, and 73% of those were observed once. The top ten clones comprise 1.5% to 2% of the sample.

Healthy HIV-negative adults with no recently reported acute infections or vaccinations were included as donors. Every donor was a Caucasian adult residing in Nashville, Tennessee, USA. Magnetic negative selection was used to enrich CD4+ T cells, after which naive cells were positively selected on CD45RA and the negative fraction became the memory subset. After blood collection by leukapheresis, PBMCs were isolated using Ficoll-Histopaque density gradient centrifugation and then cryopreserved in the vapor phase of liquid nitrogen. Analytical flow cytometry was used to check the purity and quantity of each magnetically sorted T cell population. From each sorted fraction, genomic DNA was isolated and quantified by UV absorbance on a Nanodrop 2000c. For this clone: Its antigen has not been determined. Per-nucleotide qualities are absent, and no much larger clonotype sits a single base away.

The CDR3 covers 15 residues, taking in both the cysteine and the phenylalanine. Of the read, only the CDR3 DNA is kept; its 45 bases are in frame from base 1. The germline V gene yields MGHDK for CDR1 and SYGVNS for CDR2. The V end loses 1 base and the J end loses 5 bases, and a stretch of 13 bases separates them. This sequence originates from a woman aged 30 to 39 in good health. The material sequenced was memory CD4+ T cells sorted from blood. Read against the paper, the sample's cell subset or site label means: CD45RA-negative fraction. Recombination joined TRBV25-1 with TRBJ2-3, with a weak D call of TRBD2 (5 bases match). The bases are TGTGCCAGCAGTGAATTTTATGCCGAGGGAGATACGCAGTATTTT. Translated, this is CASSEFYAEGDTQYF.